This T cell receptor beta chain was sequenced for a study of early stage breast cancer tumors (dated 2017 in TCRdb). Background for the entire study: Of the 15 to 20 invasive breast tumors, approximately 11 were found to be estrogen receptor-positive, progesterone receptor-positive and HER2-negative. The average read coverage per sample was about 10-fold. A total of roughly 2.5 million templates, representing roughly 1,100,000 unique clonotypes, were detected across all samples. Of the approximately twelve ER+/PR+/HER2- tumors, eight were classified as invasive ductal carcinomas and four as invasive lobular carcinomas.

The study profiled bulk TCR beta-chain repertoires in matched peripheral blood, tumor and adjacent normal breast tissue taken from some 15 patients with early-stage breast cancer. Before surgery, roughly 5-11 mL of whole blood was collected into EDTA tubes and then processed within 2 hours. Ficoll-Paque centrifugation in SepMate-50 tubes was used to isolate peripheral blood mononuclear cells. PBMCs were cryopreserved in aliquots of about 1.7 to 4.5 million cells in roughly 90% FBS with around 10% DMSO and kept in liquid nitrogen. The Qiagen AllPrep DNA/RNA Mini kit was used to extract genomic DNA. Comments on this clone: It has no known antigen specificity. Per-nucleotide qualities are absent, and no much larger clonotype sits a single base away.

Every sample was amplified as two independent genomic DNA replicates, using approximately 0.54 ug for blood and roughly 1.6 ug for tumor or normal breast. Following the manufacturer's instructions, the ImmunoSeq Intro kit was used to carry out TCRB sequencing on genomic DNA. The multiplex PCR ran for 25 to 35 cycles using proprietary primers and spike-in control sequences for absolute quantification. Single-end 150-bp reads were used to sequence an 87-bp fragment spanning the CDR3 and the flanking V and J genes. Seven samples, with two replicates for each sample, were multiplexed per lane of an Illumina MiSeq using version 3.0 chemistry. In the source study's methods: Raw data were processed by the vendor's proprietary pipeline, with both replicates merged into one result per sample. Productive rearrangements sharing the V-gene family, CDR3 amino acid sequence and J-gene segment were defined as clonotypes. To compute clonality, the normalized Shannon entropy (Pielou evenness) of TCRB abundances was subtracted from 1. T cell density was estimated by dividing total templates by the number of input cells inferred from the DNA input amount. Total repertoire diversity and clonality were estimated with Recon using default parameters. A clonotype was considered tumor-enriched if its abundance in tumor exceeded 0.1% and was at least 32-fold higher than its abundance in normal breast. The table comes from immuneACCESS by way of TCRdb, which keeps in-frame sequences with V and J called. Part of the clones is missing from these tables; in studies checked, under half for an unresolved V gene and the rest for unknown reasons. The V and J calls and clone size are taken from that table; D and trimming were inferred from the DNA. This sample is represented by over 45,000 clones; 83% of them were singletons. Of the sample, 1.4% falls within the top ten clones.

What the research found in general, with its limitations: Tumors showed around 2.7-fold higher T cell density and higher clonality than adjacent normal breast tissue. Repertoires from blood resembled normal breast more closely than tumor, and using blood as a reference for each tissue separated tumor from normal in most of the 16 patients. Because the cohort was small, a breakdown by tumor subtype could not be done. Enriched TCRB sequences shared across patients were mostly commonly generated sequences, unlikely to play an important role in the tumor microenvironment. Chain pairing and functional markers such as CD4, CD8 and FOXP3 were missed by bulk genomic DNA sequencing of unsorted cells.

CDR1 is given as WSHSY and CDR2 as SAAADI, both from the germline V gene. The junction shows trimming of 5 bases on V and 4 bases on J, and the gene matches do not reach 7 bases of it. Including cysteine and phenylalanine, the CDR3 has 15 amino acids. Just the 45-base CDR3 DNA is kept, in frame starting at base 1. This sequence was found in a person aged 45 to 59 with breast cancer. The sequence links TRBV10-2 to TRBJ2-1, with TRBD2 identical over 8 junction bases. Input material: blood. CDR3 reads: CASSPGGGYYNEQFF. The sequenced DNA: TGCGCCAGCAGTCCCGGCGGGGGGTATTACAATGAGCAGTTCTTC.